A selection of T cell receptor beta chains follows, all from one sample in a study of blood T cell repertoires in COVID-19. TCRdb's copy holds only in-frame clones and misses some; the assay was immunoSEQ multiplex PCR. The sample holds roughly 50,000 clones, roughly 80% seen once. Sequences were obtained from peripheral blood. The receptors were sampled from a woman aged 55-70 years with acute or convalescent COVID-19. Each CDR3 is given with its conserved first and last residue. Fields, in order: V gene, D gene, CDR3 length, clone size, J gene, CDR3 protein, CDR3 DNA. A D gene is named only where the DNA matches it firmly. Clone sizes are given selectively: once, few, many, or a class where the clone is expanded.

>TRBV30|.|13|.|TRBJ2-7
CAWRIGSSYEQYF
TGTGCCTGGAGGATTGGTAGCTCCTACGAGCAGTACTTC
>TRBV11-3|.|16|.|TRBJ2-5
CASSSGLGGPQETQYF
TGTGCCAGCAGCTCAGGTCTCGGGGGGCCCCAAGAGACCCAGTACTTC
>TRBV19|TRBD2|19|.|TRBJ2-7
CASSIDGTKGLAGDNEQYF
TGTGCCAGTAGTATCGATGGGACTAAGGGACTAGCGGGGGACAACGAGCAGTACTTC
>TRBV6-5|.|13|.|TRBJ2-5
CASRTGLQETQYF
TGTGCCAGCAGGACGGGACTTCAAGAGACCCAGTACTTC
>TRBV6-1|TRBD2|15|.|TRBJ2-1
CASSEFGGRGDEQFF
TGTGCCAGCAGTGAATTCGGCGGGAGGGGTGATGAGCAGTTCTTC
>TRBV19|.|15|.|TRBJ1-1
CASSTTGIMNTEAFF
TGTGCCAGTAGTACCACAGGGATCATGAACACTGAAGCTTTCTTT
>TRBV3-1/TRBV3-2|.|15|.|TRBJ2-7
CASSQDRTNPGEQYF
TGTGCCAGCAGCCAAGATAGAACTAACCCGGGGGAGCAGTACTTC
>TRBV19|TRBD1|14|.|TRBJ1-4
CASRTGGAAEKLFF
TGTGCCAGTAGAACAGGGGGGGCGGCTGAAAAACTGTTTTTT
>TRBV5-1|TRBD2|17|once|TRBJ2-1
CASSLQPTSGADNEQFF
TGCGCCAGCAGCTTGCAACCAACTAGCGGGGCCGACAATGAGCAGTTCTTC
>TRBV19|TRBD1|14|few|TRBJ2-7
CASSMRTGTYEQYF
TGTGCCAGTAGTATGCGGACAGGGACCTACGAGCAGTACTTC
>TRBV6-1|.|16|.|TRBJ1-4
CASSGGGGRINEKLFF
TGTGCCAGCAGTGGTGGCGGGGGGCGAATTAATGAAAAACTGTTTTTT
>TRBV27|.|16|.|TRBJ1-1
CASSPKNWAMNTEAFF
TGTGCCAGCAGCCCTAAGAATTGGGCTATGAACACTGAAGCTTTCTTT
>TRBV5-5|TRBD2|17|.|TRBJ2-7
CASSWAARGGQAYEQYF
TGTGCCAGCAGCTGGGCAGCTCGGGGGGGTCAGGCCTACGAGCAGTACTTC
>TRBV2|.|14|.|TRBJ1-6
CASGSGLSNSPLHF
TGTGCCAGCGGATCAGGGCTTTCGAATTCACCCCTCCACTTT
>TRBV5-8|TRBD1|14|.|TRBJ1-1
CASSRGTGNTEAFF
TGTGCCAGCAGCCGTGGGACAGGGAACACTGAAGCTTTCTTT
>TRBV19|.|15|few|TRBJ2-7
CATIGGRGTDYEQYF
TGTGCCACCATAGGAGGCAGGGGAACGGACTACGAGCAGTACTTC